The sequence of this TCR beta chain was determined in a study of neoadjuvant nivolumab and ipilimumab in lung cancer. This CDR3 comprises 18 residues. V shed 3 bases, J shed 5 bases, and the junction held 15 bases outside the gene matches. The germline CDR1 and CDR2 sequences are SGHDN and FVKESK. Only one count was recorded for this clone. Using immunoSEQ multiplex PCR, the repertoire was profiled, and TCRdb retains in-frame clones only, with some absent. The top ten hold approximately 3% of the sample, which has under 5,500 clones, more than 60% seen once. The clonotype comes from an adult with non-small cell lung cancer. Some clones in this sample may be carry-over from other donors' samples. The genes are TRBV14 and TRBJ1-4; 7 nucleotides line up with TRBD1. The sample was normal lung tissue adjacent to the tumor, taken after neoadjuvant nivolumab, alone or with ipilimumab, at or shortly before surgery. The CDR3 nucleotides read TGTGCCAGCAGCCAGGCAACATTTGGGACAGCTCAGAATGAAAAACTGTTTTTT. This gives the protein CASSQATFGTAQNEKLFF.